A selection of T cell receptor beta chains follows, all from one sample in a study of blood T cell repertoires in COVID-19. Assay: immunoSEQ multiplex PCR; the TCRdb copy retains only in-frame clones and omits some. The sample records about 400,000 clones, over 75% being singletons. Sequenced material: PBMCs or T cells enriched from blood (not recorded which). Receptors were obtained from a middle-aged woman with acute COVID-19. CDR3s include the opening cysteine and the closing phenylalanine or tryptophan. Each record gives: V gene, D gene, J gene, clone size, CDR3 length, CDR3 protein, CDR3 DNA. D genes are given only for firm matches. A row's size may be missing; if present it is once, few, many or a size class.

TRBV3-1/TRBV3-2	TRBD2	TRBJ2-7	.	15	CASSQQAGVPYEQYF	TGTGCCAGCAGCCAACAAGCGGGGGTTCCCTACGAGCAGTACTTC
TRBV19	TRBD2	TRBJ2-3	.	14	CASSKGGNTDTQYF	TGTGCCAGTAGTAAGGGAGGGAACACAGATACGCAGTATTTT
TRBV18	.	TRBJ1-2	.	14	CASSPSDTNYGYTF	TGTGCCAGCTCACCGTCAGACACCAACTATGGCTACACCTTC
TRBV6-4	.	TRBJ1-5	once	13	CASSDGRNQPQHF	TGTGCCAGCAGTGACGGCCGCAATCAGCCCCAGCATTTT
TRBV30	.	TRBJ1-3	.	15	CACSGQPVSGNTIYF	TGTGCCTGTTCTGGACAGCCTGTCTCGGGAAACACCATATATTTT
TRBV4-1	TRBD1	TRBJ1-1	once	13	CASSPDRGSEAFF	TGCGCCAGCAGCCCAGACAGGGGGAGTGAAGCTTTCTTT
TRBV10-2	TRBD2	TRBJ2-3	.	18	CASSERERGGRATDTQYF	TGCGCCAGCAGTGAGAGGGAGCGGGGGGGCCGGGCCACAGATACGCAGTATTTT
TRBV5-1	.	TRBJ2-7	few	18	CASSLVGVASARGNEQYF	TGCGCCAGCAGCTTGGTGGGGGTAGCTAGCGCCCGAGGAAACGAGCAGTACTTC
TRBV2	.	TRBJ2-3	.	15	CALNRLGISADTQYF	TGTGCCTTAAACAGACTTGGGATTAGCGCAGATACGCAGTATTTT
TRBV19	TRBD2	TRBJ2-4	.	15	CASSPRMGRVDIQYF	TGTGCCAGTAGTCCTCGGATGGGGAGGGTGGACATTCAGTACTTC
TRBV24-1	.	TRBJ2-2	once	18	CATSDLRTASANTGELFF	TGTGCCACCAGTGATTTACGCACGGCGAGCGCGAACACCGGGGAGCTGTTTTTT
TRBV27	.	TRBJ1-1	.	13	CASSLDRLAEAFF	TGTGCCAGCAGCCTTGACAGGTTAGCTGAAGCTTTCTTT
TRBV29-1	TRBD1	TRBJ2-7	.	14	CSVEDGQGASEQYF	TGCAGCGTTGAAGACGGACAGGGGGCTTCCGAGCAGTACTTC
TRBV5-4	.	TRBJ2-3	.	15	CASSRYRGSTDTQYF	TGTGCCAGCAGCCGATATCGGGGGAGCACAGATACGCAGTATTTT
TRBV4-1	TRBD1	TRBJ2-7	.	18	CASSQVFGRQGVSYEQYF	TGCGCCAGCAGCCAAGTATTCGGACGACAGGGAGTGTCCTACGAGCAGTACTTC
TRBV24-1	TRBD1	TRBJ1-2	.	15	CATSDRRTGVYGYTF	TGTGCCACCAGTGATAGAAGGACAGGGGTCTATGGCTACACCTTC
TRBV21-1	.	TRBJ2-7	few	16	CASSPGAGEPPYEQYF	TGTGCCAGCAGCCCAGGAGCGGGGGAGCCCCCCTACGAGCAGTACTTC
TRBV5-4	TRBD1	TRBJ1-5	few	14	CASSLEGQQQPQHF	TGTGCCAGCAGCTTGGAGGGACAGCAGCAGCCCCAGCATTTT
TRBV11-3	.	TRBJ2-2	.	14	CASTRTANTGELFF	TGTGCCAGCACACGGACAGCCAACACCGGGGAGCTGTTTTTT
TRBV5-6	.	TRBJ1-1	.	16	CASSGQGSLMNTEAFF	TGTGCCAGCAGCGGTCAGGGCTCACTCATGAACACTGAAGCTTTCTTT
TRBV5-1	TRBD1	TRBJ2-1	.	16	CASSGGADRGRNEQFF	TGCGCCAGCAGCGGAGGGGCGGACAGGGGGAGAAATGAGCAGTTCTTC
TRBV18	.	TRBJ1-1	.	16	CASSLNTGTLNTEAFF	TGTGCCAGCTCGCTGAACACCGGGACACTTAACACTGAAGCTTTCTTT
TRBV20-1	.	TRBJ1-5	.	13	CSASLGINQPQHF	TGCAGTGCTAGTCTCGGGATAAATCAGCCCCAGCATTTT
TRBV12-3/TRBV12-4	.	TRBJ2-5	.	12	CASSYERETQYF	TGTGCCAGCAGTTACGAGCGAGAGACCCAGTACTTC
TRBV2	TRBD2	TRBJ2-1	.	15	CASSVRGGPYNEQFF	TGTGCCAGCAGTGTGCGGGGGGGCCCCTACAATGAGCAGTTCTTC